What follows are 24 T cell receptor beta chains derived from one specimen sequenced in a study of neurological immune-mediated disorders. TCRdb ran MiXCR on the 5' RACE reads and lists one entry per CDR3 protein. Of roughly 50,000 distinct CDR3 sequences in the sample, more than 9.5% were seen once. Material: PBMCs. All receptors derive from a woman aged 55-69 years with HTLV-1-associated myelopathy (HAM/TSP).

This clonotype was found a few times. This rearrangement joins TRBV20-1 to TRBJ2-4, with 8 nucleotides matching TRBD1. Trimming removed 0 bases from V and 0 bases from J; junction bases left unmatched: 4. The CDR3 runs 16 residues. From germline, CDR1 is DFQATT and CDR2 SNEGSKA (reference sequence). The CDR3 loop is CSARDLDREAKNIQYF. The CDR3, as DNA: TGCAGTGCTAGAGATTTGGACAGGGAAGCCAAAAACATTCAGTACTTC.

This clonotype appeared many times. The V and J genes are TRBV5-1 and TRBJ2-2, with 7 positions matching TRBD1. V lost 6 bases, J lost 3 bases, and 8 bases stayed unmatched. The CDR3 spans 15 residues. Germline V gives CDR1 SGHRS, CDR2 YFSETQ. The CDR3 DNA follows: TGCGCCAGCAACCCCATGGGGACAGACACCGGGGAGCTGTTTTTT. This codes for CASNPMGTDTGELFF.

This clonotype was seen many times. The CDR3 reads CASSPGTESYEQYF. Written as DNA, the CDR3 is TGTGCCAGCTCACCGGGGACAGAATCCTACGAGCAGTACTTC. The chain has TRBV18 and TRBJ2-7; 7 nucleotides agree with TRBD1. The CDR3 is 14 residues long. V was clipped by 3 bases and J by 1 base; unmatched bases: 3. The germline gives CDR1 KGHSH, CDR2 LQKENI.

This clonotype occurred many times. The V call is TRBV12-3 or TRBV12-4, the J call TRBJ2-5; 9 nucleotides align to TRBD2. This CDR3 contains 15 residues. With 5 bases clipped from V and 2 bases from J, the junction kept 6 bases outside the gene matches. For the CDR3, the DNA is TGTGCCAGCAGTGACCTCGGACTAGCGCAAGAGACCCAGTACTTC. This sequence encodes CASSDLGLAQETQYF.

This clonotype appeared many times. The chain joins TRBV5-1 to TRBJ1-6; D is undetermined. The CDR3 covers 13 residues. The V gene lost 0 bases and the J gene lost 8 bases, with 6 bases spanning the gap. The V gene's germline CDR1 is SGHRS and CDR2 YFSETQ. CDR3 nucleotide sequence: TGCGCCAGCAGCTTGGCGCGCGATTCACCCCTCCACTTT. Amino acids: CASSLARDSPLHF.

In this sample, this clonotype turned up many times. The CDR3 is CASSIRQKETQYF. The CDR3 region has the DNA TGTGCCAGCTCAATTCGGCAGAAAGAGACCCAGTACTTC. The V gene is TRBV18, the J gene TRBJ2-5; unclear D gene. From germline, CDR1 is KGHSH and CDR2 LQKENI. Trimming removed 5 bases at V and 3 bases at J, with 10 bases between. The CDR3 runs to 13 residues.

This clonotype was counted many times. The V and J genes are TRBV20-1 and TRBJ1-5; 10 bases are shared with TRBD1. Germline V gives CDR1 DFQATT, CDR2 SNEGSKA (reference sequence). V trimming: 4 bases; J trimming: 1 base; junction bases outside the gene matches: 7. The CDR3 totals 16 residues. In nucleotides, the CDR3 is TGCAGTGCTACCAAAGGACAGGGGGTGAGCAATCAGCCCCAGCATTTT. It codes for CSATKGQGVSNQPQHF.

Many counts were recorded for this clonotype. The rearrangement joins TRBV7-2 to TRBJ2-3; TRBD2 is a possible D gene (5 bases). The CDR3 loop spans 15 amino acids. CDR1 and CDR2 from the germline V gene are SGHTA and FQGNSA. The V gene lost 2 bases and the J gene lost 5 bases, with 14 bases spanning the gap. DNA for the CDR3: TGTGCCAGCAGCTTACGCGGGCGTCCGGGAGATACGCAGTATTTT. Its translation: CASSLRGRPGDTQYF.

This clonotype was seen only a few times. This CDR3 reads CASSEALPSAGASYEQYF. The DNA of the CDR3 is TGTGCCAGCAGTGAAGCGCTTCCATCTGCGGGAGCCTCCTACGAGCAGTACTTC. The chain is built from TRBV6-1 and TRBJ2-7; TRBD2 aligns across 7 bases. From germline, CDR1 is MNHNS and CDR2 SASEGT. With 0 bases clipped from V and 0 bases from J, the junction kept 11 bases outside the gene matches. The CDR3 contains 18 residues.

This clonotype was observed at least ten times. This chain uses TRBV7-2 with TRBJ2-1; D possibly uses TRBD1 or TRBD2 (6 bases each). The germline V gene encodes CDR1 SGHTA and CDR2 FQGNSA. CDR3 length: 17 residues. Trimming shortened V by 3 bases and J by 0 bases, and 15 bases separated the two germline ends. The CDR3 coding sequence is TGTGCCAGCAGCTTGGTGAGGGGGAGGAGCTCCTACAATGAGCAGTTCTTC. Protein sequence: CASSLVRGRSSYNEQFF.

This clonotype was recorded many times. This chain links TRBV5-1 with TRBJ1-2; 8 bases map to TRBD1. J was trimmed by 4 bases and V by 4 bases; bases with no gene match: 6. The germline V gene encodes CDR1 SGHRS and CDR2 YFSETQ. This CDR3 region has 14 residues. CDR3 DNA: TGCGCCAGCAGCCAGACAGGGGAAGGCTATGGCTACACCTTC. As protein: CASSQTGEGYGYTF.

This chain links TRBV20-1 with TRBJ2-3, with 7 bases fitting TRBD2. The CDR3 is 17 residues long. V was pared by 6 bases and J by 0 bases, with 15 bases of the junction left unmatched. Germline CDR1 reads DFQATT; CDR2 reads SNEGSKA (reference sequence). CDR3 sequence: CSARTGAGDRSTDTQYF. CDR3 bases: TGCAGTGCCAGGACCGGGGCGGGAGATCGGAGCACAGATACGCAGTATTTT.

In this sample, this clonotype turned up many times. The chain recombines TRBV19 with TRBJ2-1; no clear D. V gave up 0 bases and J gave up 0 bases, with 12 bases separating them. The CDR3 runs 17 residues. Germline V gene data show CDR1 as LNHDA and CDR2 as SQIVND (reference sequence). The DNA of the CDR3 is TGTGCCAGTAGTATAGACCTAGAATTTGGCTCCTACAATGAGCAGTTCTTC. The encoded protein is CASSIDLEFGSYNEQFF.

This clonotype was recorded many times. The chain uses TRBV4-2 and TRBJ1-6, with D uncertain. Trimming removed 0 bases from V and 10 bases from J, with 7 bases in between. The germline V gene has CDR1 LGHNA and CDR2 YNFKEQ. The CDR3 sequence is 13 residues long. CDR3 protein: CASSQDRESPLHF. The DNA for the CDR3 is TGTGCCAGCAGCCAAGATAGGGAATCACCCCTCCACTTT.

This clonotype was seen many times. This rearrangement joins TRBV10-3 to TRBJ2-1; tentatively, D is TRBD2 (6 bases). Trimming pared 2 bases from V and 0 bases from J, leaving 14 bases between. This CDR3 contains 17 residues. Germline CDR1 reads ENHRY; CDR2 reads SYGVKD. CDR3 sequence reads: CAISERVSGSSYNEQFF. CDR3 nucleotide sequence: TGTGCCATCAGTGAGAGGGTTAGCGGTAGCTCCTACAATGAGCAGTTCTTC.

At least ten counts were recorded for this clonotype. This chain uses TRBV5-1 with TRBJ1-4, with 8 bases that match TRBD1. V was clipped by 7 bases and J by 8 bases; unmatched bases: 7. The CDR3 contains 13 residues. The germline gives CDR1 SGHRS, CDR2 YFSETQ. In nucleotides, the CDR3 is TGCGCCAGCGGGATTACAGGGGGAGAAAAACTGTTTTTT. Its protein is CASGITGGEKLFF.

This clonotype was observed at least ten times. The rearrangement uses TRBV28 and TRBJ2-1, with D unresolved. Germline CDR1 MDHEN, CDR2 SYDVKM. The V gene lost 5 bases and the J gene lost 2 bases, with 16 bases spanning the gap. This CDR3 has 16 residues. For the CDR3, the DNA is TGTGCCAGCAGTCTGTTTCGTAGTGACGCCTACAATGAGCAGTTCTTC. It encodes CASSLFRSDAYNEQFF.

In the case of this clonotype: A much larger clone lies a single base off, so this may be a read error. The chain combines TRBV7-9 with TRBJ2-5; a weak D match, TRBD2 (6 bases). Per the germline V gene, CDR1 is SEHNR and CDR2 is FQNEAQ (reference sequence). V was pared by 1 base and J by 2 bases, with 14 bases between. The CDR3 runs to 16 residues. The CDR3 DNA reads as TGTGCCAGCAGCTTAGGTACGGGAGAGGCTCAAGAGACCCAGTACTTC. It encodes CASSLGTGEAQETQYF.

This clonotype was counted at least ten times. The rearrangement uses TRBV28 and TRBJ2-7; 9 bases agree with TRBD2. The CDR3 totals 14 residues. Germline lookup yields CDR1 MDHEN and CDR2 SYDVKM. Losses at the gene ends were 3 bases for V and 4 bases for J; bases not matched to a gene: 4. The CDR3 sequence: CASSFSSGKYEQYF. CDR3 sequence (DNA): TGTGCCAGCAGTTTTTCTAGCGGGAAATACGAGCAGTACTTC.

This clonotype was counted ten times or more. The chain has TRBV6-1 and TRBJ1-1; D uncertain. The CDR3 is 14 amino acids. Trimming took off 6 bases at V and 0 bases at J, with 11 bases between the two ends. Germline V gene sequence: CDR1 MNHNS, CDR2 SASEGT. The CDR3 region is CASRVRNMNTEAFF. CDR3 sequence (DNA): TGTGCCAGCAGAGTTCGGAACATGAACACTGAAGCTTTCTTT.

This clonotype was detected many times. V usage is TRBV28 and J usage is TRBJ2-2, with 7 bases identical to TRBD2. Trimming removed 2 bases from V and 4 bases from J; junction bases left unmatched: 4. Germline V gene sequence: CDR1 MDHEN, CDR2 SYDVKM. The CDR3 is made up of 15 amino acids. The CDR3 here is CASSLAGVGTGELFF. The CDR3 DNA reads TGTGCCAGCAGTTTAGCGGGAGTGGGCACCGGGGAGCTGTTTTTT.

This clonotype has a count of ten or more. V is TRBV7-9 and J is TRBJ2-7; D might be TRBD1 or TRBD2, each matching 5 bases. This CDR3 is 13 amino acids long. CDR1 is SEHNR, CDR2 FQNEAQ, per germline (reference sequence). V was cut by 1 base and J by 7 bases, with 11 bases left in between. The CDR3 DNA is TGTGCCAGCAGCTTAGAGAATTGGGGGGAGCAGTACTTC. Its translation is CASSLENWGEQYF.

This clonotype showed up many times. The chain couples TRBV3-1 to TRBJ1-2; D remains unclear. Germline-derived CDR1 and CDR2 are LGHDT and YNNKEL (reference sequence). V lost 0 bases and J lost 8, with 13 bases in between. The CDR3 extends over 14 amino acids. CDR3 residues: CASSQDGPGGGYTF. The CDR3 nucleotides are TGTGCCAGCAGCCAAGATGGCCCCGGAGGGGGCTACACCTTC.

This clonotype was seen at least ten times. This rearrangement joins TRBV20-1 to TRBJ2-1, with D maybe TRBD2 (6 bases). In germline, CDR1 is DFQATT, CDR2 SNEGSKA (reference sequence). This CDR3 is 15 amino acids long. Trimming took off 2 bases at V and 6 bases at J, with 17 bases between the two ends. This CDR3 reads CSARKAGKVGNEQFF. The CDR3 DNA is TGCAGTGCTAGAAAGGCGGGAAAGGTGGGCAATGAGCAGTTCTTC.